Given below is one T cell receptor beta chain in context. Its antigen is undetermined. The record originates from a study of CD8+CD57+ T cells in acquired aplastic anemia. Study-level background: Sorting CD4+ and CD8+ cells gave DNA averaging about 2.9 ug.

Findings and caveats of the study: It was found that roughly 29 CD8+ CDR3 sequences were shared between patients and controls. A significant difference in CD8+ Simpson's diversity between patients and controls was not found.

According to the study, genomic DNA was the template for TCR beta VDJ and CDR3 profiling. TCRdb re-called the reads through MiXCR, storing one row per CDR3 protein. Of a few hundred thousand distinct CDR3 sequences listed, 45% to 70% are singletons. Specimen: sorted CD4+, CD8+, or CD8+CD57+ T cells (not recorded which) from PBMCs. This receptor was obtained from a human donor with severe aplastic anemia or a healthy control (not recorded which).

In DNA form, the CDR3 reads TGTGCCAGCAGCTTATTTACGGCCCCACGGGATGAGCAGTTCTTC. Its translation: CASSLFTAPRDEQFF. V is TRBV7-9 and J is TRBJ2-1; D gene uncertain. Deletions cut 2 bases from V and 8 bases from J, with 16 bases between. Germline lookup yields CDR1 SEHNR and CDR2 FQNEAQ (reference sequence). The CDR3 loop spans 15 amino acids.